By frequency in the sample, the clone carrying this T cell receptor beta chain is medium-sized (0.01 to 0.1%). Its antigen is currently unknown. This CDR3 has 14 amino acids. Germline V gives CDR1 SGHNT, CDR2 YENEEA. V shed 2 bases and J shed 4 bases, with 10 bases lying between them. This sample was taken from a study of early T cells in non-severe SARS-CoV-2 infection. On the study more broadly: Unsorted whole blood bulk RNA was sequenced, with unpaired chains. Broader study findings: CD4 and private specificities were missed by VDJdb matching, which favored anti-spike CD8 responses.

Individual cDNA molecules were tagged with unique molecular identifiers. MiXCR was run by TCRdb on the 5' RACE reads, yielding one entry per CDR3 protein. The data show about 18,000 distinct CDR3 sequences, with 5.9% seen just once and 6% to 8% held by the top ten. This receptor was obtained from an adult who was a healthcare worker with PCR-confirmed SARS-CoV-2 infection or an uninfected control (not recorded which). Material for sequencing was whole blood. The genes are TRBV11-3 and TRBJ2-3; TRBD1 is a possible D gene (5 bases). DNA for the CDR3: TGTGCCAGCAGCTTACACCAGGGCTCAGATACGCAGTATTTT. Amino acid sequence: CASSLHQGSDTQYF.